Included here is one TCR beta chain sequence, with context. The assay was immunoSEQ multiplex PCR, and TCRdb's table has in-frame clones only and misses some. Of 400,000 to 500,000 clones in the sample, over 75% were seen once. Trimming took 1 base from V and 3 from J; bases not matched to a gene: 9. This CDR3 contains 16 residues. This sample was taken from a study of control samples from healthy donors and cancer patients. The TCR was taken from a man in his forties or fifties with head and neck cancer. Sequences were obtained from PBMCs. The chain carries TRBV23-1 and TRBJ2-7, with 7 bases matching TRBD1. TRBV23-1 is classed as an ORF, of uncertain function. The CDR3 DNA follows: TGCGCCAGCAGTCAATACAGGGGCCGCGAGGGCTACGAGCAGTACTTC. It specifies CASSQYRGREGYEQYF.